Below, 29 T cell receptor beta chains from the same sample are listed, as sequenced in a study of control samples from healthy donors and cancer patients. TCRdb's copy holds only in-frame clones and misses some; the assay was immunoSEQ multiplex PCR. This table holds about 150,000 clones, over 85% found once. The material sequenced was blood. The source of these receptors is a young man in good health.

About this clone: Within the sample, other DNA sequences also encode this same CDR3. The chain carries TRBV5-4 and TRBJ1-1; D is uncertain. The germline gives CDR1 SGHNT, CDR2 YYREEE (reference sequence). This CDR3 region has 13 residues. The V and J ends lost 4 bases and 1 base respectively, with 8 bases between them. CDR3 bases: TGTGCCAGCAGCCCCGCAGGGAACACTGAAGCTTTCTTT. It yields the protein CASSPAGNTEAFF.

The J gene is TRBJ1-2, the V gene TRBV7-8; a weak D match, TRBD1 (6 bases). CDR1 and CDR2 (germline): SGHVS, FQNEAQ. CDR3 length: 15 amino acids. V dropped 3 bases and J dropped 1 base, with 12 bases sitting between them. The CDR3 is CASSLTTGINYGYTF. CDR3 DNA sequence: TGTGCCAGCAGCTTGACGACAGGAATTAACTATGGCTACACCTTC.

Only one count was recorded for this clone. The rearrangement uses TRBV7-9 and TRBJ2-7; TRBD1 is a possible D gene (5 bases). V was cut by 5 bases and J by 0 bases, with 11 bases left in between. The germline V gene has CDR1 SEHNR and CDR2 FQNEAQ (reference sequence). The CDR3 totals 14 residues. The CDR3 region is CASSGRQSSYEQYF. As DNA, the CDR3 is TGTGCCAGCAGCGGCCGACAGAGCTCCTACGAGCAGTACTTC.

The chain combines TRBV7-6 with TRBJ2-7, with D perhaps given as TRBD1 or TRBD2 (5 bases each). V lost 2 bases and J 5 bases, leaving 10 bases between the germline ends. Germline V gene data show CDR1 as SGHVS and CDR2 as FNYEAQ. This CDR3 has 13 amino acids. Here the CDR3 DNA reads TGTGCCAGCAGCTTATCGTTGGGGGACGAGCAGTACTTC. Translation: CASSLSLGDEQYF.

The chain couples TRBV7-2 to TRBJ1-2, with a weak D call TRBD1 (5 bases). V was shortened by 1 base and J by 1 base, with 13 bases between the two germline ends. CDR3 size: 16 residues. Germline V gene sequence: CDR1 SGHTA, CDR2 FQGNSA. CDR3 loop: CASSLDGGRDNYGYTF. CDR3 nucleotides: TGTGCCAGCAGCTTAGACGGAGGCAGGGATAACTATGGCTACACCTTC.

The V and J genes are TRBV3-1 (or the pseudogene TRBV3-2) and TRBJ1-3; 8 bases match TRBD1. The germline V gene encodes CDR1 LGHDT and CDR2 YNNKEL (reference sequence). Losses at the gene ends were 4 bases for V and 5 bases for J; bases not matched to a gene: 10. This CDR3 is 16 amino acids long. CDR3 residues: CASSRRQGALRNTIYF. Here the CDR3 DNA reads TGTGCCAGCAGCCGTAGGCAGGGGGCTTTGCGAAACACCATATATTTT.

The rearrangement joins TRBV19 to TRBJ1-3, with D perhaps matching TRBD1 (5 bases). This CDR3 is built from 12 residues. Between the trimmed V and J ends, which lost 6 bases and 11 bases, there was a span of 14 bases. Looked up from germline, CDR1 is LNHDA and CDR2 is SQIVND (reference sequence). The DNA for the CDR3 is TGTGCCAGTAGCCTGGGGGTACAGGCCATATATTTT. Protein: CASSLGVQAIYF. The variable domain in full, with the rest retrieved from reference TRBV19 and TRBJ1-3, is DGGITQSPKYLFRKEGQNVTLSCEQNLNHDAMYWYRQDPGQGLRLIYYSQIVNDFQKGDIAEGYSVSREKKESFPLTVTSAQKNPTAFYLCASSLGVQAIYFGEGSWLTVV.

The genes are TRBV4-3 and TRBJ1-3, with D perhaps matching TRBD1 (6 bases). Germline V gene sequence: CDR1 LGHNA, CDR2 YSLEER. The CDR3 is 18 amino acids. V was shortened by 0 bases and J by 4 bases, with 19 bases between the two germline ends. CDR3 protein: CASSQDPSGGARGNTIYF. CDR3 in DNA: TGCGCCAGCAGCCAAGACCCATCCGGGGGCGCACGCGGAAACACCATATATTTT.

The V and J genes are TRBV5-1 and TRBJ2-5; a possible D gene is TRBD1 (6 bases). This CDR3 has 15 amino acids. Trimming removed 2 bases from V and 4 bases from J, with 15 bases in between. Germline assignment: CDR1 SGHRS and CDR2 YFSETQ. DNA for the CDR3: TGCGCCAGCAGCTTAAACTCACAGGGACGAGAGACCCAGTACTTC. This gives the protein CASSLNSQGRETQYF.

The genes are TRBV6-5 and TRBJ2-5; maybe TRBD1 (6 bases). This CDR3 has 13 amino acids. Per the germline V gene, CDR1 is MNHEY and CDR2 is SVGAGI. The germline V and J ends were trimmed by 5 bases and 5 bases, with 12 bases remaining between them. This CDR3 reads CASSPNREETQYF. DNA for the CDR3: TGTGCCAGCAGTCCCAACAGGGAGGAGACCCAGTACTTC.

The chain couples TRBV25-1 to TRBJ2-5; 10 nucleotides agree with TRBD1. From germline, CDR1 is MGHDK and CDR2 SYGVNS. This CDR3 contains 16 residues. V dropped 2 bases and J dropped 5; count of bases not matched to a gene: 8. The CDR3 is CASSELTGGGRETQYF. For the CDR3, the DNA is TGTGCCAGCAGTGAACTGACAGGGGGCGGGAGGGAGACCCAGTACTTC.

CDR3 protein: CATRAGGDTQYF. Written as DNA, the CDR3 is TGTGCCACGCGGGCAGGGGGAGATACGCAGTATTTT. The chain recombines TRBV19 with TRBJ2-3, with 7 positions matching TRBD1. Germline values: CDR1 LNHDA, CDR2 SQIVND (reference sequence). This CDR3 spans 12 amino acids. J gave up 5 bases and V 10 bases, and 6 bases lay outside the gene matches.

The V gene is TRBV7-2, the J gene TRBJ1-1; 7 bases align to TRBD1. This CDR3 is built from 14 residues. Germline V gene sequence: CDR1 SGHTA, CDR2 FQGNSA. The J segment lost 4 bases and the V segment lost 5 bases, leaving 7 bases of the junction unmatched. The CDR3 loop reads CASSQDRRGTEAFF. DNA of the CDR3: TGTGCCAGCAGCCAGGACAGGCGGGGCACTGAAGCTTTCTTT.

The chain uses TRBV5-1 and TRBJ2-1, with D possibly being TRBD2 (6 bases). CDR1 SGHRS and CDR2 YFSETQ come from the germline V gene. The CDR3 length is 12 residues. Deletions cut 7 bases from V and 7 bases from J, with 12 bases between. Here the CDR3 DNA reads TGCGCCAGCGGGGAGCGGGTTAATGAGCAGTTCTTC. Amino acid sequence: CASGERVNEQFF. The complete variable domain, with remaining parts taken from reference TRBV5-1 and TRBJ2-1, reads KAGVTQTPRYLIKTRGQQVTLSCSPISGHRSVSWYQQTPGQGLQFLFEYFSETQRNKGNFPGRFSGRQFSNSRSEMNVSTLELGDSALYLCASGERVNEQFFGPGTRLTVL.

This chain joins TRBV6-5 and TRBJ2-7; 8 nucleotides align to TRBD2. This CDR3 is built from 12 residues. Germline CDR1 and CDR2: MNHEY and SVGAGI. The ends lost 11 bases at V and 9 bases at J; junction bases unmatched: 12. CDR3 region: CAASGSVVRQYF. The CDR3 DNA is TGTGCCGCCAGCGGGAGTGTGGTGCGGCAGTACTTC.

The chain employs TRBV10-3 and TRBJ1-4; 10 nucleotides line up with TRBD1. This CDR3 region has 14 residues. With 5 bases clipped from V and 8 bases from J, the junction kept 5 bases outside the gene matches. CDR1 is ENHRY, CDR2 SYGVKD, per germline. The CDR3 sequence: CAISPTGGAEKLFF. The CDR3 DNA reads as TGTGCCATCAGTCCGACAGGGGGCGCGGAAAAACTGTTTTTT.

This chain links TRBV6-6 with TRBJ2-2; D is unresolved. Germline CDR1 MNHNY, CDR2 SVGAGI (reference sequence). The CDR3 loop spans 15 amino acids. With 1 base removed from V and 3 bases from J, the gap between germline ends came to 9 bases. CDR3 in DNA: TGTGCCAGCAGTTACTTCGGCGGTGACACCGGGGAGCTGTTTTTT. Its protein is CASSYFGGDTGELFF.

This chain joins TRBV6-2 or TRBV6-3 and TRBJ2-7; 8 bases align to TRBD2. Germline V gene lookup returns CDR1 MNHEY and CDR2 SVGEGT. The J segment lost 3 bases and the V segment lost 0 bases, leaving 7 bases of the junction unmatched. The CDR3 is 16 residues long. The CDR3 region has the DNA TGTGCCAGCAGTTACTCTATAATTAGCGGGAACTACGAGCAGTACTTC. Residues: CASSYSIISGNYEQYF.

V is TRBV2 and J is TRBJ2-6; 11 bases match TRBD1. V lost 7 bases to trimming and J lost 0 bases; unmatched junction nucleotides: 11. The germline gives CDR1 SNHLY, CDR2 FYNNEI. This CDR3 is built from 19 residues. The CDR3 spells CASIREDRGPSSGANVLTF. DNA of the CDR3: TGTGCCAGCATTAGGGAGGACAGGGGGCCAAGCTCTGGGGCCAACGTCCTGACTTTC.

V is TRBV12-5 and J is TRBJ1-2; D is ambiguous. The CDR3 runs 16 residues. Germline V lookup: CDR1 LGHNT, CDR2 FRNRAP. V lost 0 bases and J lost 0, with 11 bases in between. CDR3 DNA: TGTGCTAGTGGTTTGGTAGTAACACCTACTAACTATGGCTACACCTTC. It specifies CASGLVVTPTNYGYTF.

This sequence joins TRBV19 and TRBJ1-1, with 8 positions matching TRBD1. Germline V gene sequence: CDR1 LNHDA, CDR2 SQIVND (reference sequence). This CDR3 contains 15 residues. After removal of 10 bases from V and 3 bases from J, the junction contained 13 bases not matched to a gene. As DNA, the CDR3 is TGTGCCACTCAGGACAGGGAGAATGGGGACACTGAAGCTTTCTTT. It specifies CATQDRENGDTEAFF.

The V and J genes are TRBV19 and TRBJ2-7; TRBD1 aligns across 12 bases. The CDR3 covers 14 residues. Looked up from germline, CDR1 is LNHDA and CDR2 is SQIVND (reference sequence). The ends lost 6 bases at V and 4 bases at J; junction bases unmatched: 4. CDR3 DNA: TGTGCCAGTAGACCGGGACAGGGGGCTTACGAGCAGTACTTC. Its translation: CASRPGQGAYEQYF. Based on the CDR3 plus reference TRBV19 and TRBJ2-7, the full variable domain is DGGITQSPKYLFRKEGQNVTLSCEQNLNHDAMYWYRQDPGQGLRLIYYSQIVNDFQKGDIAEGYSVSREKKESFPLTVTSAQKNPTAFYLCASRPGQGAYEQYFGPGTRLTVT.

The rearrangement uses TRBV12-2 and TRBJ1-1; the listed D gene, TRBD1, was not tested against the DNA. TRBV12-2 is given as a pseudogene. The CDR3 spans 12 residues. The CDR3 nucleotides read TGTGCAAGTCGTCCAGACCAGGTAGAAGCTTTCTTT. Its translation is CASRPDQVEAFF.

The genes are TRBV15 and TRBJ1-5; 8 bases are shared with TRBD1. Germline lookup yields CDR1 LNHNV and CDR2 YYDKDF (reference sequence). The CDR3 is made up of 15 amino acids. J gave up 6 bases and V 5 bases, and 9 bases lay outside the gene matches. This chain's CDR3 is CATSEDREVSQPQHF. The CDR3 DNA reads as TGTGCCACCAGCGAGGACAGGGAGGTTAGTCAGCCCCAGCATTTT.

V is TRBV6-5 and J is TRBJ1-4; 9 bases align to TRBD1. V trimming: 6 bases; J trimming: 7 bases; junction bases outside the gene matches: 9. Germline V gene sequence: CDR1 MNHEY, CDR2 SVGAGI. The CDR3 loop spans 15 amino acids. The CDR3 DNA sequence: TGTGCCAGCAGGGGAACAGGGGGCCTCGGTGAAAAACTGTTTTTT. It yields the protein CASRGTGGLGEKLFF.

J is TRBJ2-1 and V is TRBV6-6; 7 bases are a match to TRBD1. The CDR3 length is 17 residues. V trimming: 5 bases; J trimming: 1 base; junction bases outside the gene matches: 11. CDR1 and CDR2 (germline): MNHNY, SVGAGI (reference sequence). CDR3 amino acids: CASSPGHPRGSYNEQFF. In nucleotides, the CDR3 is TGTGCCAGCAGTCCCGGGCACCCCAGGGGGTCCTACAATGAGCAGTTCTTC.

The chain employs TRBV9 and TRBJ2-1, with 10 nucleotides matching TRBD2. Germline V lookup: CDR1 SGDLS, CDR2 YYNGEE. The CDR3 contains 16 residues. Trimming at V came to 3 bases and at J to 0 bases, leaving 3 bases not matched to a gene. CDR3 protein: CASSASSGSSYNEQFF. For the CDR3, the DNA is TGTGCCAGCAGCGCCTCTAGCGGGAGCTCCTACAATGAGCAGTTCTTC.

This rearrangement joins TRBV4-1 to TRBJ2-7; D is perhaps TRBD1 (6 bases). The CDR3 totals 17 residues. Germline CDR1 is MGHRA and CDR2 is YSYEKL. The ends were cut back, 1 base at V and 2 bases at J, with 18 bases in the middle. CDR3 protein: CASSQAPGTHRPYEQYF. The CDR3, as DNA: TGCGCCAGCAGCCAAGCCCCCGGGACACACCGACCCTACGAGCAGTACTTC.

The V and J genes are TRBV6-1 and TRBJ1-3; no clear D. CDR3 length equals 16 residues. Trimming took 2 bases from V and 1 from J, leaving 12 bases between them. Looked up from germline, CDR1 is MNHNS and CDR2 is SASEGT. CDR3 sequence (DNA): TGTGCCAGCAGTGAATTGCGACCACCTTCTGGAAACACCATATATTTT. Encoded protein: CASSELRPPSGNTIYF.